The entry below gives a single T cell receptor (beta chain) sequence along with its context. The authors divided CD4+ cells into CD45RA+ naive and CD45RA-negative memory subsets. Measured with immunoSEQ multiplex PCR; TCRdb has only the in-frame clones, and not every one. Of 780,000 or so clones detected, roughly two thirds appear once; the ten largest clones hold roughly 1.8%. The data are from a study of shared clonotypes between healthy human individuals. The length of the CDR3 is 14 residues. Germline CDR1 is SEHNR and CDR2 is FQNEAQ (reference sequence). Trimming stripped 5 bases from V and 0 bases from J, with 10 bases between.

This TCR was sampled from a woman aged 25 to 39 in good health. The sequencing input was memory CD4+ T cells sorted from blood. Subset indicated: CD45RA-negative fraction. The chain uses TRBV7-9 and TRBJ1-1, with D unclear. CDR3 amino acids: CASSLHLVNTEAFF. CDR3 nucleotides: TGTGCCAGCAGCCTACACCTGGTGAACACTGAAGCTTTCTTT.